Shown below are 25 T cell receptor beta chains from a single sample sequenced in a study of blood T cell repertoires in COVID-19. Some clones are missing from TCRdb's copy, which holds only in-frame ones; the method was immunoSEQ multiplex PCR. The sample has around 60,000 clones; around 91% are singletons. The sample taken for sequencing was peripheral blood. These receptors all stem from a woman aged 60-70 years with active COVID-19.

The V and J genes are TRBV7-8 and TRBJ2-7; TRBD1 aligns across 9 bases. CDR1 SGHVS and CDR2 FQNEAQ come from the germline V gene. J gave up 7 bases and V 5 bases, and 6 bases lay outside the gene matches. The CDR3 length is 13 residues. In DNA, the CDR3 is TGTGCCAGCAGCCATGGGACAGGGATGGAGCAGTACTTC. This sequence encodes CASSHGTGMEQYF. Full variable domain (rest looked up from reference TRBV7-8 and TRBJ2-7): GAGVSQSPRYKVAKRGQDVALRCDPISGHVSLFWYQQALGQGPEFLTYFQNEAQLDKSGLPSDRFFAERPEGSVSTLKIQRTQQEDSAVYLCASSHGTGMEQYFGPGTRLTVT.

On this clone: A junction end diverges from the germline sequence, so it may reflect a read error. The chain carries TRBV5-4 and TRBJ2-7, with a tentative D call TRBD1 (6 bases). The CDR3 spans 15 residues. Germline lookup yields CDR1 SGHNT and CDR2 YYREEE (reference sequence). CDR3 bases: TGTGCCAGCACCTTGGGGGCGGGTAGCTCCTACGAGCAGTACTTC. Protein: CASTLGAGSSYEQYF. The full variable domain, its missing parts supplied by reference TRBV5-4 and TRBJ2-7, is ETGVTQSPTHLIKTRGQQVTLRCSSQSGHNTVSWYQQALGQGPQFIFQYYREEENGRGNFPPRFSGLQFPNYSSELNVNALELDDSALYLCASTLGAGSSYEQYFGPGTRLTVT.

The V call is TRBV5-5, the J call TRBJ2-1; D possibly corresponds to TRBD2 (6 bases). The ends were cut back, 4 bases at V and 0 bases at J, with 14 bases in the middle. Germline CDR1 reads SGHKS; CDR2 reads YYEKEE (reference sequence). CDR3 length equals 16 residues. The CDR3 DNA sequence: TGTGCCAGCAGCCTCGCTGCCGGGGGCTCCTACAATGAGCAGTTCTTC. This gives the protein CASSLAAGGSYNEQFF.

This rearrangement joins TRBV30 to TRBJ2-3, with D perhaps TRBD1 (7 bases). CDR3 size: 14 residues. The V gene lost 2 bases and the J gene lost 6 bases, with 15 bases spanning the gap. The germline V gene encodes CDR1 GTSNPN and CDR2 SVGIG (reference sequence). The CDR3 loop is CAWSRTGAGDTQYF. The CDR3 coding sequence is TGTGCCTGGAGTAGAACAGGGGCGGGGGATACGCAGTATTTT.

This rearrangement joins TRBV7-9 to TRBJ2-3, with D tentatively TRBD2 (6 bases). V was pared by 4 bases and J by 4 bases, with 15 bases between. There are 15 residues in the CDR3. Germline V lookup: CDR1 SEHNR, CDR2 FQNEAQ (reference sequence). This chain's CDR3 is CASSWDFKRADTQYF. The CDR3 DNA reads TGTGCCAGCAGCTGGGACTTCAAAAGGGCAGATACGCAGTATTTT.

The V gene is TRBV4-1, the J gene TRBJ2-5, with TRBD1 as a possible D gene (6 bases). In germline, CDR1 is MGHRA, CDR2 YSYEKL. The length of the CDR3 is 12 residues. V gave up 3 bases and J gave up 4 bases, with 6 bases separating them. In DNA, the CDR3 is TGCGCCAGCAGCCAGACAGGAGAGACCCAGTACTTC. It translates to CASSQTGETQYF.

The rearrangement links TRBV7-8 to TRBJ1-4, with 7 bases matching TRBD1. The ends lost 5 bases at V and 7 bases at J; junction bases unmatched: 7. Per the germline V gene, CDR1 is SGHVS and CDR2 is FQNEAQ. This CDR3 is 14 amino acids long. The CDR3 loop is CASSPTGLGEKLFF. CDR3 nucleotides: TGTGCCAGCAGCCCGACAGGGTTAGGTGAAAAACTGTTTTTT.

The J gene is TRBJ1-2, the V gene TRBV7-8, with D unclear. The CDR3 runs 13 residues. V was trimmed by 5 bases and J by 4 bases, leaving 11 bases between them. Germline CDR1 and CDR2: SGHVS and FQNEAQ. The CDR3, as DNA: TGTGCCAGCAGCCCCCCCGGGTCCTATGGCTACACCTTC. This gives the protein CASSPPGSYGYTF.

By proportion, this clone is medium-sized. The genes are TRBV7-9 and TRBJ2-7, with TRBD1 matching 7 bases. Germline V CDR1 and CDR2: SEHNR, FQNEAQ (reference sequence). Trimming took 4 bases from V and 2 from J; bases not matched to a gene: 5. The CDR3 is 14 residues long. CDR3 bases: TGTGCCAGCAGCTCCGGGACAGTCCCCTACGAGCAGTACTTC. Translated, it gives CASSSGTVPYEQYF.

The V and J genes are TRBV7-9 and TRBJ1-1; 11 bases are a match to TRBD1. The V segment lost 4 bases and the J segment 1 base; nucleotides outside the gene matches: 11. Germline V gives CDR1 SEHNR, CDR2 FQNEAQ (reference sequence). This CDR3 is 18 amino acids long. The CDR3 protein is CASSSPPGTGGSNTEAFF. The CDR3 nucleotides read TGTGCCAGCAGCTCCCCCCCCGGGACAGGGGGATCGAACACTGAAGCTTTCTTT. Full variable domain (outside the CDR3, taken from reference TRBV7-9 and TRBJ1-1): DTGVSQNPRHKITKRGQNVTFRCDPISEHNRLYWYRQTLGQGPEFLTYFQNEAQLEKSRLLSDRFSAERPKGSFSTLEIQRTEQGDSAMYLCASSSPPGTGGSNTEAFFGQGTRLTVV.

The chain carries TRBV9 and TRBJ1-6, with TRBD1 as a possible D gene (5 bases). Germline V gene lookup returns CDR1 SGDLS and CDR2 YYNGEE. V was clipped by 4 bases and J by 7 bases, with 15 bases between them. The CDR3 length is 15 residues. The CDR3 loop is CASSPGGERNSPLHF. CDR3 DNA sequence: TGTGCCAGCAGCCCGGGGGGGGAGAGGAATTCACCCCTCCACTTT. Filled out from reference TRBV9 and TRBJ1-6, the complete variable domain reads DSGVTQTPKHLITATGQRVTLRCSPRSGDLSVYWYQQSLDQGLQFLIQYYNGEERAKGNILERFSAQQFPDLHSELNLSSLELGDSALYFCASSPGGERNSPLHFGNGTRLTVT.

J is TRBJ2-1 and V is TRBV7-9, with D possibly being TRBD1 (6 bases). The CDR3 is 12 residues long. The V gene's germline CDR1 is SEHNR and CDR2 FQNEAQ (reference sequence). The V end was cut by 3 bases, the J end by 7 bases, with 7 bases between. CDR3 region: CASSLDSNEQFF. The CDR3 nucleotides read TGTGCCAGCAGCTTGGACAGTAATGAGCAGTTCTTC.

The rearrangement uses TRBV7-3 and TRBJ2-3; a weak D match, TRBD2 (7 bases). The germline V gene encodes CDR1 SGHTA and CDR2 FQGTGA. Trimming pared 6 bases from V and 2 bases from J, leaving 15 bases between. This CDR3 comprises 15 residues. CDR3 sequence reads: CASSPAGGLTDTQYF. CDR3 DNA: TGTGCCAGCAGTCCTGCCGGGGGGCTCACAGATACGCAGTATTTT.

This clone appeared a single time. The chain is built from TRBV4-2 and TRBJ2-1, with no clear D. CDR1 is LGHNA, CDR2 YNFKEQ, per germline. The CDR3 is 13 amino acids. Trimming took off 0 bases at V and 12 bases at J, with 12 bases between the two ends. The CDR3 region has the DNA TGTGCCAGCAGCCAAGACAACTTTTCGGGGCAGTTCTTC. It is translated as CASSQDNFSGQFF.

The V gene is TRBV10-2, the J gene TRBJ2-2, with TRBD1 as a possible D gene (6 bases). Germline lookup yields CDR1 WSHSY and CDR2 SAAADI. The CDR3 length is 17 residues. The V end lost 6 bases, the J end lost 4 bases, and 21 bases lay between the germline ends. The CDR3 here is CASRVVGQGKSTGELFF. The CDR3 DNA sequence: TGCGCCAGCAGAGTCGTAGGTCAGGGGAAGAGCACCGGGGAGCTGTTTTTT.

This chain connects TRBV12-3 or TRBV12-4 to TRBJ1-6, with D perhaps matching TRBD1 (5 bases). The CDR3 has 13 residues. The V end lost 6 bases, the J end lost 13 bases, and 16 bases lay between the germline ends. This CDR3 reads CASSLQGEGPLHF. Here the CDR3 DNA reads TGTGCCAGCAGCCTCCAAGGGGAAGGGCCCCTCCACTTT.

The CDR3 reads CASSSSEGSEKLFF. In DNA, the CDR3 is TGTGCCAGCAGCTCCTCGGAGGGGAGTGAAAAACTGTTTTTT. The chain employs TRBV7-9 and TRBJ1-4, with D possibly matching TRBD1 (5 bases). CDR1 is SEHNR and CDR2 is FQNEAQ in the germline V gene (reference sequence). This CDR3 comprises 14 residues. V lost 4 bases and J 7 bases, leaving 13 bases between the germline ends.

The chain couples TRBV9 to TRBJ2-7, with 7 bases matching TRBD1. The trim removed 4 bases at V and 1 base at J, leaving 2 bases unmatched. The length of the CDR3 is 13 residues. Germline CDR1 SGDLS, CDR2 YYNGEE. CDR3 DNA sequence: TGTGCCAGCAGCCGGGACAGTTCCTACGAGCAGTACTTC. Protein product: CASSRDSSYEQYF.

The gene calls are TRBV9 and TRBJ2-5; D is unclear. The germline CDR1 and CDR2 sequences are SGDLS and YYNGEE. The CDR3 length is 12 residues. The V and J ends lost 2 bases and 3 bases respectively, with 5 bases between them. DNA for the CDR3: TGTGCCAGCAGCGTCGCAGAAGAGACCCAGTACTTC. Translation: CASSVAEETQYF.

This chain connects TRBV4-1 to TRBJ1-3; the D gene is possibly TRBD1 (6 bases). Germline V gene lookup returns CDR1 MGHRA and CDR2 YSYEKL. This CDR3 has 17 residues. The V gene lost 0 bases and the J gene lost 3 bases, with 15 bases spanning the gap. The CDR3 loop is CASSQDRDRMYGNTIYF. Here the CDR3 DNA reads TGCGCCAGCAGCCAAGACCGTGACAGGATGTATGGAAACACCATATATTTT.

The chain's CDR3 is CASSDGGGYTF. The CDR3 DNA reads as TGTGCCAGCAGTGACGGAGGTGGCTACACCTTC. The genes are TRBV25-1 and TRBJ1-2, with D hard to call. Deletions cut 3 bases from V and 7 bases from J, with 6 bases between. This CDR3 has 11 amino acids. Germline values: CDR1 MGHDK, CDR2 SYGVNS.

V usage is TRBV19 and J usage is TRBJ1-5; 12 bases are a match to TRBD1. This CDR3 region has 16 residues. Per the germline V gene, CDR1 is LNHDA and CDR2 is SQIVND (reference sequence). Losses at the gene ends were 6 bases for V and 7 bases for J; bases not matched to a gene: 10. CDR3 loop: CASSSPGTGGPQPQHF. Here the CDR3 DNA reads TGTGCCAGTAGCTCCCCCGGGACAGGGGGCCCCCAGCCCCAGCATTTT.

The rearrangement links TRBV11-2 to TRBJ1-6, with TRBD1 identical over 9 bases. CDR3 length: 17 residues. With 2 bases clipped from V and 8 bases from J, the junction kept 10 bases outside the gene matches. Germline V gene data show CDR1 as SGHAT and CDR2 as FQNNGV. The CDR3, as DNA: TGTGCCAGCAGCTTAACTACAGGGGGCTCCCTTGATTCACCCCTCCACTTT. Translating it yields CASSLTTGGSLDSPLHF.

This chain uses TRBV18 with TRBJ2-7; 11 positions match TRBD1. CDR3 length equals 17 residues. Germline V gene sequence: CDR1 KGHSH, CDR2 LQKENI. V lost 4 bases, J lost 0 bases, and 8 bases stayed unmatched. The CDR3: CASSRGQGAGSSYEQYF. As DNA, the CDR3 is TGTGCCAGCTCACGTGGACAGGGGGCCGGAAGCTCCTACGAGCAGTACTTC.

The CDR3 DNA reads as TGTGCCAGCAGCCCACAGGGCACCGGGGAGCTGTTTTTT. Translation gives CASSPQGTGELFF. This chain joins TRBV4-2 and TRBJ2-2, with D perhaps TRBD1 (6 bases). V shed 4 bases and J shed 4 bases, with 7 bases lying between them. Per germline, CDR1 LGHNA and CDR2 YNFKEQ. CDR3 length: 13 amino acids.